This paragraph reports one TCR beta chain. Antigen unknown. The ends lost 3 bases at V and 15 bases at J; junction bases unmatched: 7. This CDR3 region has 12 residues. Germline V gives CDR1 LGHDT, CDR2 YNNKEL (reference sequence). The sample comes from a study of blood T cells in healthy people across ages. Study results and limitations: Strong correlation existed between TCR beta diversity and naive T cell percentage.

A second about 7 to 11 cycle PCR used barcoded and J-beta primers. A template-switch adaptor that had 12 random nucleotides put a tag on each cDNA molecule. TCRdb re-called the 5' RACE reads with MiXCR, one entry per CDR3 protein. Of around 800,000 distinct CDR3 sequences listed, about 42% were seen once; the top ten hold around 18%. The specimen sequenced was blood. The J gene is TRBJ2-1, the V gene TRBV3-1, with TRBD2 matching over 8 bases. The clonotype was recovered from a man at least 80 years old in good health. CDR3 nucleotide sequence: TGTGCCAGCAGCCATTCAGCGGGAGTGACGTTCTTC. It encodes CASSHSAGVTFF.